A single sample is the source of the 27 T cell receptor beta chains below, sequenced in a study of T cells in tuberculosis. Here immunoSEQ multiplex PCR was the method, and the copy in TCRdb shows in-frame clones only, minus some. The repertoire has around 33,000 clones, around 92% of them found once; the top ten carry more than 6.5%. The sample consisted of PBMCs. These receptors originate from a donor aged 10-29 years with latent tuberculosis or without tuberculosis infection. Some clones in this sample may be carry-over from other donors' samples.

V is TRBV2 and J is TRBJ1-4, with D possibly matching TRBD1 (6 bases). Trimming cost V 7 bases and J 7 bases, with 13 bases left between them. The CDR3 sequence is 13 residues long. Germline V gene sequence: CDR1 SNHLY, CDR2 FYNNEI. The CDR3 here is CASMTGEGEKLFF. DNA of the CDR3: TGTGCCAGCATGACAGGCGAGGGTGAAAAACTGTTTTTT. The complete variable domain, with remaining parts taken from reference TRBV2 and TRBJ1-4, reads EPEVTQTPSHQVTQMGQEVILRCVPISNHLYFYWYRQILGQKVEFLVSFYNNEISEKSEIFDDQFSVERPDGSNFTLKIRSTKLEDSAMYFCASMTGEGEKLFFGSGTQLSVL.

This chain connects TRBV6-1 to TRBJ2-6, with a possible D match to TRBD2 (6 bases). The CDR3 has 14 residues. Trimming stripped 10 bases from V and 4 bases from J, with 14 bases between. The germline CDR1 and CDR2 sequences are MNHNS and SASEGT. The CDR3 sequence is CATVRDSGANVLTF. In DNA form, the CDR3 reads TGTGCCACCGTACGGGACTCCGGGGCCAACGTCCTGACTTTC.

The chain couples TRBV7-2 to TRBJ1-1, with 10 bases matching TRBD1. J was trimmed by 4 bases and V by 5 bases; bases with no gene match: 7. CDR3 length: 15 amino acids. CDR1 and CDR2 (germline): SGHTA, FQGNSA. This chain's CDR3 is CASSPDRGRVTEAFF. CDR3 nucleotide sequence: TGTGCCAGCAGCCCCGACAGGGGGCGTGTCACTGAAGCTTTCTTT. Supplemented by reference TRBV7-2 and TRBJ1-1, the full variable domain reads GAGVSQSPSNKVTEKGKDVELRCDPISGHTALYWYRQSLGQGLEFLIYFQGNSAPDKSGLPSDRFSAERTGGSVSTLTIQRTQQEDSAVYLCASSPDRGRVTEAFFGQGTRLTVV.

The chain has TRBV10-3 and TRBJ2-1; unclear D gene. V shed 3 bases and J shed 3 bases, with 12 bases lying between them. The CDR3 has 15 residues. Germline V gene data show CDR1 as ENHRY and CDR2 as SYGVKD. CDR3 sequence: CAISDDLAGYNEQFF. DNA for the CDR3: TGTGCCATCAGTGATGACTTAGCCGGCTACAATGAGCAGTTCTTC.

The chain has TRBV13 and TRBJ2-2; 10 nucleotides agree with TRBD2. CDR3 size: 16 residues. CDR1 is PRHDT, CDR2 FYEKMQ, per germline (reference sequence). The V and J ends lost 5 bases and 4 bases, in that order; junction bases with no gene match: 7. The chain's CDR3 is CASSASGGAGTGELFF. CDR3 nucleotide sequence: TGTGCCAGCAGCGCGAGCGGGGGGGCCGGCACCGGGGAGCTGTTTTTT.

The rearrangement joins TRBV15 to TRBJ2-2, with TRBD2 identical over 7 bases. Per germline, CDR1 LNHNV and CDR2 YYDKDF (reference sequence). The ends lost 2 bases at V and 0 bases at J; junction bases unmatched: 0. This CDR3 has 15 amino acids. CDR3: CATSRLAANTGELFF. As DNA, the CDR3 is TGTGCCACCAGCAGACTAGCGGCGAACACCGGGGAGCTGTTTTTT.

The J gene is TRBJ2-5, the V gene TRBV28, with D uncertain. Germline values: CDR1 MDHEN, CDR2 SYDVKM. The CDR3 runs 11 residues. The germline V and J ends were trimmed by 6 bases and 7 bases, with 9 bases remaining between them. The CDR3 DNA follows: TGTGCCAGCAGCGCCGGTTGGACCCAGTACTTC. This codes for CASSAGWTQYF.

This rearrangement joins TRBV5-4 to TRBJ1-1; D is uncertain. The CDR3 is 12 residues long. V lost 4 bases, J lost 5 bases, and 9 bases lay in between. Germline CDR1 SGHNT, CDR2 YYREEE (reference sequence). The chain's CDR3 is CASSEGRTEAFF. DNA of the CDR3: TGTGCCAGCAGCGAAGGGAGGACTGAAGCTTTCTTT.

V gene TRBV14 combines with J gene TRBJ1-2; TRBD1 matches 8 bases. The CDR3 runs to 14 residues. CDR1 and CDR2 (germline): SGHDN, FVKESK. Germline trimming cut 1 base from V and 8 bases from J; bases unmatched to any gene: 6. The CDR3 spells CASSQGTGTGGYTF. The CDR3 DNA reads TGTGCCAGCAGCCAAGGGACAGGGACCGGGGGCTACACCTTC.

This chain links TRBV5-6 with TRBJ2-6, with D perhaps TRBD1 (6 bases). CDR3 length: 18 residues. Per the germline V gene, CDR1 is SGHDT and CDR2 is YYEEEE. Trimming took off 0 bases at V and 0 bases at J, with 13 bases between the two ends. The CDR3 bases are TGTGCCAGCAGCTTGGAGCAGGGGATCCGCTCTGGGGCCAACGTCCTGACTTTC. Its translation is CASSLEQGIRSGANVLTF.

This clone was seen once. J is TRBJ1-6 and V is TRBV4-2, with D possibly being TRBD1 (5 bases). Trimming removed 1 base from V and 11 bases from J, with 12 bases in between. Germline CDR1 reads LGHNA; CDR2 reads YNFKEQ. This CDR3 region has 14 residues. The CDR3 DNA reads as TGTGCCAGCAGCCAAGGGGTTGGGGCGCCACCCCTCCACTTT. As protein: CASSQGVGAPPLHF.

The chain uses TRBV7-6 and TRBJ2-1, with 7 nucleotides matching TRBD1. The germline V gene encodes CDR1 SGHVS and CDR2 FNYEAQ. This CDR3 is built from 14 residues. V trimming: 2 bases; J trimming: 6 bases; junction bases outside the gene matches: 4. CDR3 region: CASSLLAGGNEQFF. In nucleotides, the CDR3 is TGTGCCAGCAGCTTATTGGCAGGGGGCAATGAGCAGTTCTTC.

The J gene is TRBJ2-1, the V gene TRBV27; D is possibly TRBD2 (6 bases). This CDR3 spans 15 amino acids. CDR1 and CDR2 from the germline V gene are MNHEY and SMNVEV (reference sequence). The germline V and J ends were trimmed by 3 bases and 2 bases, with 11 bases remaining between them. CDR3 residues: CASSLEGITYNEQFF. The CDR3 bases are TGTGCCAGCAGTTTGGAGGGGATTACCTACAATGAGCAGTTCTTC.

The chain has TRBV6-5 and TRBJ1-2, with 7 bases identical to TRBD1. Trimming removed 0 bases from V and 0 bases from J; junction bases left unmatched: 1. There are 15 residues in the CDR3. Germline V lookup: CDR1 MNHEY, CDR2 SVGAGI. The CDR3: CASSYSGQPNYGYTF. DNA of the CDR3: TGTGCCAGCAGTTACTCGGGACAGCCTAACTATGGCTACACCTTC.

The chain carries TRBV6-6 and TRBJ2-1; TRBD1 matches at 7 bases. Germline loops: CDR1 MNHNY, CDR2 SVGAGI (reference sequence). J lost 6 bases, V lost 10 bases, and 12 bases had no gene match. The CDR3 totals 14 residues. For the CDR3, the DNA is TGTGCCATCTCAAAGGGGACAGCTAGCAATGAGCAGTTCTTC. Its protein is CAISKGTASNEQFF.

This rearrangement joins TRBV30 to TRBJ2-7, with D possibly being TRBD2 (5 bases). Trimming shortened V by 7 bases and J by 1 base, and 17 bases separated the two germline ends. This CDR3 region has 14 residues. From germline, CDR1 is GTSNPN and CDR2 SVGIG (reference sequence). The CDR3 spells CASSHPGSSYEQYF. CDR3 DNA: TGTGCCTCCTCCCACCCGGGGAGTTCCTACGAGCAGTACTTC.

V usage is TRBV7-9 and J usage is TRBJ2-1, with D maybe TRBD1 (5 bases). CDR1 and CDR2 from the germline V gene are SEHNR and FQNEAQ (reference sequence). The CDR3 runs 13 residues. Trimming pared 2 bases from V and 6 bases from J, leaving 8 bases between. CDR3 loop: CASSLPQGNEQFF. The CDR3 DNA reads as TGTGCCAGCAGCTTACCCCAGGGCAATGAGCAGTTCTTC.

CDR3 region: CASSLQGAGGYTF. The CDR3 bases are TGCGCCAGCAGCTTACAGGGGGCAGGTGGCTACACCTTC. The V call is TRBV5-1, the J call TRBJ1-2, with TRBD1 matching over 9 bases. V was clipped by 2 bases and J by 7 bases; unmatched bases: 3. The germline V gene encodes CDR1 SGHRS and CDR2 YFSETQ. This CDR3 is built from 13 residues.

V and J are TRBV30 and TRBJ2-3; D unresolved. Looked up from germline, CDR1 is GTSNPN and CDR2 is SVGIG (reference sequence). This CDR3 region has 13 residues. Trimming removed 4 bases at V and 1 base at J, with 9 bases between. In DNA, the CDR3 is TGTGCCTGGACCCTCCTACGCACAGATACGCAGTATTTT. Translating gives CAWTLLRTDTQYF.

The rearrangement uses TRBV5-1 and TRBJ1-1, with 8 bases identical to TRBD1. The CDR3 length is 14 residues. The V gene end was trimmed by 4 bases and the J gene end by 5 bases; junction bases not matched to a gene: 7. In germline, CDR1 is SGHRS, CDR2 YFSETQ. This chain's CDR3 is CASSPTGEVTEAFF. The CDR3 DNA reads TGCGCCAGCAGCCCGACAGGGGAGGTAACTGAAGCTTTCTTT. Full variable domain (remainder filled in from reference TRBV5-1 and TRBJ1-1): KAGVTQTPRYLIKTRGQQVTLSCSPISGHRSVSWYQQTPGQGLQFLFEYFSETQRNKGNFPGRFSGRQFSNSRSEMNVSTLELGDSALYLCASSPTGEVTEAFFGQGTRLTVV.

The genes are TRBV5-1 and TRBJ2-7; tentatively, D is TRBD2 (6 bases). The CDR3 consists of 15 residues. V dropped 2 bases and J dropped 4 bases, with 16 bases sitting between them. CDR1 is SGHRS and CDR2 is YFSETQ in the germline V gene. CDR3 residues: CASSFGLGGEYEQYF. In DNA, the CDR3 is TGCGCCAGCAGCTTTGGATTGGGCGGGGAATACGAGCAGTACTTC.

The chain employs TRBV5-4 and TRBJ2-7; 9 bases line up with TRBD1. The CDR3 extends over 14 amino acids. Unmatched junction bases numbered 6, after V lost 5 bases and J lost 3 bases. Germline assignment: CDR1 SGHNT and CDR2 YYREEE (reference sequence). The CDR3 bases are TGTGCCAGCAGATCGCCGGGACAGGGCTACGAGCAGTACTTC. Residues: CASRSPGQGYEQYF.

This chain connects TRBV10-3 to TRBJ1-2; possibly TRBD1 for D (5 bases). Trimming cost V 0 bases and J 5 bases, with 13 bases left between them. In germline, CDR1 is ENHRY, CDR2 SYGVKD. The CDR3 totals 15 residues. CDR3 residues: CAISESIGEMYGYTF. CDR3 DNA sequence: TGTGCCATCAGTGAGTCGATAGGGGAAATGTATGGCTACACCTTC.

The chain carries TRBV7-9 and TRBJ2-3; TRBD1 might be the D (6 bases). Looked up from germline, CDR1 is SEHNR and CDR2 is FQNEAQ (reference sequence). Trimming removed 4 bases at V and 2 bases at J, with 10 bases between. This CDR3 region has 14 residues. The CDR3 nucleotides read TGTGCCAGCAGCTCTGGACAGTACACAGATACGCAGTATTTT. Protein sequence: CASSSGQYTDTQYF.

The chain combines TRBV5-8 with TRBJ2-3, with a possible D match to TRBD2 (5 bases). The CDR3 consists of 16 residues. V lost 2 bases to trimming and J lost 0 bases, with 13 bases between them. From germline, CDR1 is SGHTS and CDR2 YDEGEE. CDR3 sequence (DNA): TGTGCCAGCAGCTTAGGCGAGGAGGTGAGCACAGATACGCAGTATTTT. It translates to CASSLGEEVSTDTQYF.

V gene TRBV13 combines with J gene TRBJ2-1; 7 bases are a match to TRBD2. This CDR3 contains 13 residues. Germline V lookup: CDR1 PRHDT, CDR2 FYEKMQ (reference sequence). Germline trimming cut 7 bases from V and 9 bases from J; bases unmatched to any gene: 9. For the CDR3, the DNA is TGTGCCAGCATCGAGCGGGGCCACAGTGAGCAGTTCTTC. As protein: CASIERGHSEQFF.

The CDR3 DNA follows: TGTGCCAGCAGTGAAGCGGGAGGGAGACAGTACTCCTACGAGCAGTACTTC. Amino acids: CASSEAGGRQYSYEQYF. The V gene is TRBV6-1, the J gene TRBJ2-7; 7 bases line up with TRBD2. The CDR3 sequence is 17 residues long. The V segment lost 0 bases and the J segment 0 bases; nucleotides outside the gene matches: 8. CDR1 MNHNS and CDR2 SASEGT come from the germline V gene.